Listed below are T cell receptor beta chains from one sample, sequenced in a study of OX40 agonist ivuxolimab in advanced cancers. Libraries were prepared by immunoSEQ multiplex PCR; TCRdb keeps only in-frame clonotypes and omits some of them. The data show nearly 80,000 clones, with roughly 86% seen just once and roughly 25% held by the top ten. Sequences were derived from CD4+ or CD8+ T cells sorted from blood, sampled in a trial of the OX40 agonist ivuxolimab. The receptors here all came from an adult with an advanced solid tumor such as melanoma, head and neck, liver or kidney cancer. The CDR3 runs from the conserved cysteine through the conserved F or W. A D gene is named only where the DNA matches it firmly. Rows may omit the clone size; those that give it use once, few, many or a size class.

j_gene	v_gene	abundance	d_gene	CDR3nt	CDR3aa
TRBJ1-2	TRBV5-1	NA	TRBD1	TGCGCCAGCAGCTTGGGGCGACAGGGGAACTATGGCTACACCTTC	CASSLGRQGNYGYTF
TRBJ2-7	TRBV7-9	NA	TRBD1	TGTGCCAGCAGCCCCGGACAGGCCTCCTACGAGCAGTACTTC	CASSPGQASYEQYF
TRBJ1-5	TRBV5-5	once	NA	TGTGCCAGCAGCTTTTACTGGGACCTCAATCAGCCCCAGCATTTT	CASSFYWDLNQPQHF
TRBJ1-5	TRBV6-1	few	NA	TGTGCCAGCAAGGGGGGACAACATAGCAATCAGCCCCAGCATTTT	CASKGGQHSNQPQHF
TRBJ2-3	TRBV6-5	NA	TRBD2	TGTGCCAGCAGTTACTCAGGACTAGGAACAGATACGCAGTATTTT	CASSYSGLGTDTQYF
TRBJ2-1	TRBV5-1	NA	TRBD2	TGCGCCAGCAGCTTGGAAGGGACTAGCGGGGGGGCAGCGCAGTTCTTC	CASSLEGTSGGAAQFF
TRBJ2-5	TRBV7-9	NA	TRBD2	TGTGCCAGCAGCTTCCCAGCGGGGGCCCAAGAGACCCAGTACTTC	CASSFPAGAQETQYF
TRBJ2-1	TRBV4-2	NA	NA	TGTGCCAGCAGCCCCGGGCCCCTTAGTAGAGGGCACAATGAGCAGTTCTTC	CASSPGPLSRGHNEQFF
TRBJ2-5	TRBV5-6	NA	NA	TGTGCCAGCAGCCCCGGGACATCACCGGGAGAGACCCAGTACTTC	CASSPGTSPGETQYF
TRBJ1-6	TRBV5-6	NA	TRBD1	TGTGCCAGCAGCCCCGGGACAGGGGGCCAGCGTTCACCCCTCCACTTT	CASSPGTGGQRSPLHF
TRBJ1-6	TRBV30	NA	TRBD1	TGTGCCTGGAGTGTAGGGACAGAAAATTCACCCCTCCACTTT	CAWSVGTENSPLHF
TRBJ2-7	TRBV7-2	once	NA	TGTGCCAGCAGCTTGACTACCGGCCTCTACGAGCAGTACTTC	CASSLTTGLYEQYF
TRBJ2-3	TRBV5-1	NA	TRBD2	TGCGCCAGCAGCAACGGGGGGGCCGCGGTCGATACGCAGTATTTT	CASSNGGAAVDTQYF
TRBJ2-2	TRBV7-2	NA	TRBD2	TGTGCCAGCAGGGGGGGACTAGCGGGTGCCGGGGAGCTGTTTTTT	CASRGGLAGAGELFF
TRBJ1-5	TRBV5-1	NA	TRBD1	TGCGCCAGCAGCACCGGACAGGGACATCAGCCCCAGCATTTT	CASSTGQGHQPQHF
TRBJ2-4	TRBV28	NA	NA	TGTGCCAGCAGTTCAATCGGGACCCCAAACGATTCCGGGAACATTCAGTACTTC	CASSSIGTPNDSGNIQYF
TRBJ2-2	TRBV7-2	NA	NA	TGTGCCAGCAGCTTATTAGGACAGTCCAAAACCGGGGAGCTGTTTTTT	CASSLLGQSKTGELFF
TRBJ1-2	TRBV15	NA	NA	TGTGCCACCAGCAGAGATCTGGGAATACCCCTCTATGGCTACACCTTC	CATSRDLGIPLYGYTF
TRBJ2-7	TRBV6-1	NA	TRBD2	TGTGCCAGCAGTGTTGCGGCGGCGGGAGAGTTCTACGAGCAGTACTTC	CASSVAAAGEFYEQYF
TRBJ1-1	TRBV4-3	NA	NA	TGCGCCAGCAGCTTCCAGGGAGAGGGCACTGAAGCTTTCTTT	CASSFQGEGTEAFF